This is a list of T cell receptor beta chains from one sample in a study of shared clonotypes between healthy human individuals. Libraries were prepared by immunoSEQ multiplex PCR; TCRdb keeps only in-frame clonotypes and omits some of them. The profile covers about 1,900,000 clones, with about 95% appearing a single time and 1.2% taken by the ten largest. Sequencing was carried out using naive CD8+ T cells sorted from blood. All receptors derive from a man between 18 and 35 years old in good health. CDR3s include the opening cysteine and the closing phenylalanine or tryptophan. Each record gives: J gene, D gene, V gene, clone size, CDR3 protein, CDR3 DNA. The D gene is left open where the match is weak. The size entry is marked missing in some rows and otherwise reads once, few, many or a size class.

j_call: TRBJ2-1; d_call: NA; v_call: TRBV5-6; clone_size: NA; cdr3_aa: CASSLSVRAVLNEQFF; cdr3_nt: TGTGCCAGCAGCTTGAGTGTACGAGCGGTCCTCAATGAGCAGTTCTTC
j_call: TRBJ1-4; d_call: NA; v_call: TRBV2; clone_size: NA; cdr3_aa: CASSEADSGNEKLFF; cdr3_nt: TGTGCCAGCAGTGAAGCCGACAGTGGGAATGAAAAACTGTTTTTT
j_call: TRBJ2-7; d_call: TRBD2; v_call: TRBV19; clone_size: NA; cdr3_aa: CASSGRLAVGEQYF; cdr3_nt: TGTGCCAGTAGTGGGCGACTAGCGGTGGGGGAGCAGTACTTC
j_call: TRBJ2-7; d_call: NA; v_call: TRBV5-8; clone_size: NA; cdr3_aa: CASSYRINITWEQYF; cdr3_nt: TGTGCCAGCAGTTACCGGATTAATATTACGTGGGAGCAGTACTTC
j_call: TRBJ2-3; d_call: NA; v_call: TRBV27; clone_size: NA; cdr3_aa: CASSLLGLDTQYF; cdr3_nt: TGTGCCAGCAGTTTATTGGGGTTGGATACGCAGTATTTT
j_call: TRBJ1-4; d_call: NA; v_call: TRBV2; clone_size: once; cdr3_aa: CASMGPQEQGSNEKLFF; cdr3_nt: TGTGCCAGCATGGGGCCGCAGGAACAAGGGTCTAATGAAAAACTGTTTTTT
j_call: TRBJ2-4; d_call: TRBD1; v_call: TRBV15; clone_size: NA; cdr3_aa: CATSTGQNIQYF; cdr3_nt: TGTGCCACCAGCACGGGACAGAACATTCAGTACTTC
j_call: TRBJ2-3; d_call: TRBD2; v_call: TRBV13; clone_size: NA; cdr3_aa: CASSSTSGVRLDTQYF; cdr3_nt: TGTGCCAGCAGCTCGACTAGCGGGGTGCGGTTGGATACGCAGTATTTT
j_call: TRBJ1-2; d_call: NA; v_call: TRBV11-2; clone_size: NA; cdr3_aa: CASSLDRGTPHHYGYTF; cdr3_nt: TGTGCCAGCAGCTTAGATCGGGGGACACCCCATCACTATGGCTACACCTTC
j_call: TRBJ2-1; d_call: TRBD2; v_call: TRBV2; clone_size: NA; cdr3_aa: CASTGGLAPYNEQFF; cdr3_nt: TGTGCCAGCACGGGGGGATTAGCGCCCTACAATGAGCAGTTCTTC
j_call: TRBJ2-1; d_call: NA; v_call: TRBV2; clone_size: NA; cdr3_aa: CASSDHRENEQFF; cdr3_nt: TGTGCCAGCAGTGATCACAGGGAGAATGAGCAGTTCTTC
j_call: TRBJ2-2; d_call: TRBD1; v_call: TRBV9; clone_size: NA; cdr3_aa: CASSVAWQGAANTGELFF; cdr3_nt: TGTGCCAGCAGCGTAGCTTGGCAGGGGGCCGCGAACACCGGGGAGCTGTTTTTT
j_call: TRBJ2-7; d_call: NA; v_call: TRBV11-2; clone_size: NA; cdr3_aa: CASSLLSGLEGGEQYF; cdr3_nt: TGTGCCAGCAGCTTACTGTCAGGACTTGAAGGTGGGGAGCAGTACTTC
j_call: TRBJ2-2; d_call: NA; v_call: TRBV5-1; clone_size: NA; cdr3_aa: CASSLAFGLEAGELFF; cdr3_nt: TGCGCCAGCAGCTTGGCGTTCGGGCTAGAGGCCGGGGAGCTGTTTTTT
j_call: TRBJ2-7; d_call: NA; v_call: TRBV5-6; clone_size: NA; cdr3_aa: CASSLSPGSLLSYEQYF; cdr3_nt: TGTGCCAGCAGCTTGAGCCCCGGGTCCCTCCTATCCTACGAGCAGTACTTC
j_call: TRBJ1-1; d_call: NA; v_call: TRBV5-8; clone_size: NA; cdr3_aa: CASSLALTEAFF; cdr3_nt: TGTGCCAGCAGCTTGGCTCTAACTGAAGCTTTCTTT
j_call: TRBJ2-7; d_call: NA; v_call: TRBV28; clone_size: NA; cdr3_aa: CASSANLEQGYHEQYF; cdr3_nt: TGTGCCAGCAGCGCCAACCTGGAGCAGGGTTACCACGAGCAGTACTTC
j_call: TRBJ2-7; d_call: TRBD2; v_call: TRBV11-2; clone_size: NA; cdr3_aa: CASSLVGGVNEQYF; cdr3_nt: TGTGCCAGCAGCTTAGTGGGAGGGGTCAACGAGCAGTACTTC
j_call: TRBJ1-6; d_call: NA; v_call: TRBV13; clone_size: NA; cdr3_aa: CASSMTFGQSSPLHF; cdr3_nt: TGTGCCAGCAGTATGACGTTCGGACAATCTTCACCCCTCCACTTT
j_call: TRBJ2-5; d_call: TRBD2; v_call: TRBV11-2; clone_size: NA; cdr3_aa: CASSLGRLAGLQETQYF; cdr3_nt: TGTGCCAGCAGCTTAGGCCGACTAGCGGGACTGCAAGAGACCCAGTACTTC
j_call: TRBJ2-5; d_call: NA; v_call: TRBV29-1; clone_size: NA; cdr3_aa: CSVEEQGAGETQYF; cdr3_nt: TGCAGCGTTGAAGAACAGGGAGCGGGAGAGACCCAGTACTTC
j_call: TRBJ2-7; d_call: TRBD1; v_call: TRBV28; clone_size: NA; cdr3_aa: CASTHRGYFEQYF; cdr3_nt: TGTGCCAGCACACACAGGGGTTACTTCGAGCAGTACTTC
j_call: TRBJ2-5; d_call: TRBD1; v_call: TRBV2; clone_size: NA; cdr3_aa: CASWTGLQETQYF; cdr3_nt: TGTGCCAGCTGGACAGGGCTACAAGAGACCCAGTACTTC
j_call: TRBJ1-5; d_call: NA; v_call: TRBV19; clone_size: many; cdr3_aa: CASSIGNNWGLDQPQHF; cdr3_nt: TGTGCCAGTAGTATTGGAAACAATTGGGGCCTGGATCAGCCCCAGCATTTT
j_call: TRBJ2-3; d_call: TRBD2; v_call: TRBV5-4; clone_size: NA; cdr3_aa: CASWTSLEGTDTQYF; cdr3_nt: TGTGCCAGTTGGACTAGCTTAGAGGGCACAGATACGCAGTATTTT
j_call: TRBJ1-1; d_call: TRBD1; v_call: TRBV9; clone_size: NA; cdr3_aa: CASSGTGREGTEAFF; cdr3_nt: TGTGCCAGCAGCGGGACAGGGCGGGAAGGGACTGAAGCTTTCTTT
j_call: TRBJ1-1; d_call: TRBD1; v_call: TRBV9; clone_size: once; cdr3_aa: CASSVAGTGGTEAFF; cdr3_nt: TGTGCCAGCAGCGTAGCGGGCACAGGGGGCACTGAAGCTTTCTTT
j_call: TRBJ1-2; d_call: NA; v_call: TRBV27; clone_size: NA; cdr3_aa: CASSLGPNYGYTF; cdr3_nt: TGTGCCAGCAGTTTAGGGCCCAACTATGGCTACACCTTC
j_call: TRBJ1-5; d_call: NA; v_call: TRBV2; clone_size: NA; cdr3_aa: CASSDVLGDQPQHF; cdr3_nt: TGTGCCAGCAGTGATGTCTTGGGTGATCAGCCCCAGCATTTT
j_call: TRBJ2-5; d_call: NA; v_call: TRBV7-3; clone_size: NA; cdr3_aa: CASSPPPRETQYF; cdr3_nt: TGTGCCAGCAGCCCCCCACCGCGGGAGACCCAGTACTTC
j_call: TRBJ2-3; d_call: NA; v_call: TRBV7-2; clone_size: once; cdr3_aa: CASSLVVGGRPDTQYF; cdr3_nt: TGTGCCAGCAGCTTAGTAGTAGGTGGTCGCCCAGATACGCAGTATTTT
j_call: TRBJ2-7; d_call: TRBD2; v_call: TRBV7-2; clone_size: NA; cdr3_aa: CASSLGTSGLYEQYF; cdr3_nt: TGTGCCAGCAGCCTCGGGACTAGCGGGCTGTACGAGCAGTACTTC
j_call: TRBJ2-7; d_call: TRBD2; v_call: TRBV6-1; clone_size: NA; cdr3_aa: CATRIAGDYEQYF; cdr3_nt: TGTGCCACCCGAATAGCGGGAGATTACGAGCAGTACTTC
j_call: TRBJ1-5; d_call: NA; v_call: TRBV27; clone_size: NA; cdr3_aa: CASRPGPGGATDQPQHF; cdr3_nt: TGTGCCAGCAGACCTGGACCTGGGGGTGCGACAGATCAGCCCCAGCATTTT
j_call: TRBJ1-2; d_call: NA; v_call: TRBV29-1; clone_size: NA; cdr3_aa: CSVVGAGGYGYTF; cdr3_nt: TGCAGCGTTGTCGGGGCCGGGGGCTATGGCTACACCTTC
j_call: TRBJ2-3; d_call: NA; v_call: TRBV4-3; clone_size: NA; cdr3_aa: CASSQDLAGGPLDTQYF; cdr3_nt: TGCGCCAGCAGCCAAGATTTAGCAGGAGGGCCGTTAGATACGCAGTATTTT
j_call: TRBJ1-2; d_call: NA; v_call: TRBV15; clone_size: NA; cdr3_aa: CATSSRANYGYTF; cdr3_nt: TGTGCCACCAGCAGCCGGGCTAACTATGGCTACACCTTC
j_call: TRBJ2-7; d_call: NA; v_call: TRBV27; clone_size: NA; cdr3_aa: CASSLSWGTHEQYF; cdr3_nt: TGTGCCAGCAGTTTATCTTGGGGGACCCACGAGCAGTACTTC
j_call: TRBJ2-3; d_call: TRBD2; v_call: TRBV13; clone_size: once; cdr3_aa: CASSSRGVGGTDTQYF; cdr3_nt: TGTGCCAGCAGCTCCCGGGGGGTAGGGGGCACAGATACGCAGTATTTT
j_call: TRBJ1-1; d_call: TRBD1; v_call: TRBV28; clone_size: NA; cdr3_aa: CASSLTGGAGDTEAFF; cdr3_nt: TGTGCCAGCAGTCTGACAGGGGGCGCCGGGGACACTGAAGCTTTCTTT
j_call: TRBJ2-5; d_call: NA; v_call: TRBV9; clone_size: NA; cdr3_aa: CASSVGPEAETQYF; cdr3_nt: TGTGCCAGCAGCGTAGGGCCCGAGGCGGAGACCCAGTACTTC
j_call: TRBJ2-3; d_call: TRBD2; v_call: TRBV19; clone_size: NA; cdr3_aa: CASSTSGSVDTQYF; cdr3_nt: TGTGCCAGCTCTACTAGCGGGAGCGTAGATACGCAGTATTTT
j_call: TRBJ2-7; d_call: NA; v_call: TRBV5-6; clone_size: NA; cdr3_aa: CASSLDQGEQYF; cdr3_nt: TGTGCCAGCAGCTTGGACCAGGGAGAGCAGTACTTC
j_call: TRBJ2-7; d_call: TRBD1; v_call: TRBV19; clone_size: NA; cdr3_aa: CASQDRVREQYF; cdr3_nt: TGTGCCAGCCAGGACAGGGTGCGCGAGCAGTACTTC
j_call: TRBJ1-6; d_call: TRBD1; v_call: TRBV2; clone_size: few; cdr3_aa: CASSEAPQTGSAPLHF; cdr3_nt: TGTGCCAGCAGTGAAGCCCCTCAGACAGGGTCCGCACCCCTCCACTTT